The 18 T cell receptor beta chains in this list originate from one sample, sequenced in a study of spatial heterogeneity in lung cancer. Noted time point: sample taken at primary tumor resection. The study sequenced unsorted whole RNA from tumor, nontumor lung or frozen PBMC. TCRdb re-derived calls from the 5' RACE reads in MiXCR, one entry per CDR3 protein. The table has about 92,000 distinct CDR3 sequences, about an eighth seen once. The specimen comprised PBMCs, sampled at surgery. The receptor set was obtained from a male donor with early-stage non-small cell lung cancer.

In nucleotides, the CDR3 is TGTGCCATCGGCCTGGGAGCTGAAGCTTTCTTT. It codes for CAIGLGAEAFF. The chain has TRBV10-3 and TRBJ1-1; D remains ambiguous. V was shortened by 8 bases and J by 6 bases, with 10 bases between the two germline ends. The CDR3 is made up of 11 amino acids. CDR1 is ENHRY and CDR2 is SYGVKD in the germline V gene.

The CDR3: CASSSSGTVVYNEQFF. CDR3 sequence (DNA): TGTGCCAGCAGCTCCTCCGGGACAGTGGTCTACAATGAGCAGTTCTTC. The rearrangement joins TRBV7-6 to TRBJ2-1; 7 bases agree with TRBD1. Germline V gene sequence: CDR1 SGHVS, CDR2 FNYEAQ. This CDR3 has 16 residues. J gave up 3 bases and V 4 bases, and 9 bases lay outside the gene matches.

This clonotype has a handful of counts. The chain joins TRBV10-3 to TRBJ2-3, with 9 bases aligning to TRBD2. The ends lost 0 bases at V and 2 bases at J; junction bases unmatched: 3. The CDR3 loop spans 16 amino acids. In germline, CDR1 is ENHRY, CDR2 SYGVKD. This CDR3 is CAISESSGRTTDTQYF. For the CDR3, the DNA is TGTGCCATCAGTGAGTCGAGCGGGAGGACCACAGATACGCAGTATTTT.

This clonotype has more than one count but fewer than ten. The chain uses TRBV6-6 and TRBJ2-1, with 12 nucleotides matching TRBD2. The CDR3 has 15 amino acids. V lost 5 bases and J lost 10; bases outside the gene matches: 9. The V gene's germline CDR1 is MNHNY and CDR2 SVGAGI (reference sequence). CDR3 residues: CASSETSGRSGEQFF. As DNA, the CDR3 is TGTGCCAGCAGTGAGACTAGCGGGAGATCAGGAGAGCAGTTCTTC.

This clonotype was recorded at least ten times. The chain is built from TRBV4-2 and TRBJ2-5, with 7 bases fitting TRBD2. This CDR3 comprises 15 residues. CDR1 is LGHNA, CDR2 YNFKEQ, per germline. With V trimmed by 0 bases and J by 6 bases, 7 bases remained unmatched. CDR3 coding DNA: TGTGCCAGCAGCCAAGATCTTGCGGGAGTGAAGACCCAGTACTTC. Translating gives CASSQDLAGVKTQYF.

The rearrangement uses TRBV9 and TRBJ2-2; 9 bases line up with TRBD2. V lost 4 bases and J lost 0; bases outside the gene matches: 4. The CDR3 totals 16 residues. The germline V gene encodes CDR1 SGDLS and CDR2 YYNGEE. In DNA form, the CDR3 reads TGTGCCAGCAGCTTGGGACTAGCCGCGAACACCGGGGAGCTGTTTTTT. Its protein is CASSLGLAANTGELFF.

A few counts support this clonotype. V is TRBV6-2 or TRBV6-3 and J is TRBJ2-7; D ambiguous. This CDR3 contains 13 residues. V was shortened by 5 bases and J by 4 bases, with 12 bases between the two germline ends. Germline CDR1 is MNHEY and CDR2 is SVGEGT. CDR3 sequence: CASSLPDPYEQYF. Written as DNA, the CDR3 is TGTGCCAGCAGTCTACCCGACCCATACGAGCAGTACTTC.

This clonotype showed up just a few times. V usage is TRBV5-6 and J usage is TRBJ2-1; possibly TRBD2 for D (6 bases). Trimming removed 4 bases at V and 4 bases at J, with 15 bases between. The CDR3 is made up of 15 amino acids. CDR1 and CDR2 (germline): SGHDT, YYEEEE. The CDR3 nucleotides are TGTGCCAGCAGCCCTCCAAGTAGCGGTTACAATGAGCAGTTCTTC. Translating gives CASSPPSSGYNEQFF.

The rearrangement uses TRBV7-9 and TRBJ1-1; the D gene is possibly TRBD1 (6 bases). Trimming removed 10 bases at V and 0 bases at J, with 15 bases between. The CDR3 is 14 amino acids. Per the germline V gene, CDR1 is SEHNR and CDR2 is FQNEAQ (reference sequence). CDR3 DNA sequence: TGTGCCACCTCAGGGGAAACCCTGAACACTGAAGCTTTCTTT. This gives the protein CATSGETLNTEAFF.

This clonotype was counted a few times. The chain combines TRBV7-6 with TRBJ2-1; maybe TRBD1 (5 bases). The CDR3 runs 15 residues. The germline V gene has CDR1 SGHVS and CDR2 FNYEAQ. Trimming took 6 bases from V and 0 from J, leaving 12 bases between them. CDR3 residues: CASSRQRSSYNEQFF. CDR3 coding DNA: TGTGCCAGCAGTCGACAGAGGAGCTCCTACAATGAGCAGTTCTTC.

V usage is TRBV6-2 or TRBV6-3 and J usage is TRBJ2-7; no firm D call. V was cut by 7 bases and J by 6 bases, with 16 bases left in between. The V gene's germline CDR1 is MNHEY and CDR2 SVGEGT. The CDR3 is 13 residues long. DNA for the CDR3: TGTGCCAGCACTCGAGCAGGTCAAGGCGAGCAGTACTTC. Its translation is CASTRAGQGEQYF.

This clonotype has only a few counts. The rearrangement uses TRBV29-1 and TRBJ1-4; maybe TRBD1 (6 bases). The CDR3 is 14 residues long. Germline V gene sequence: CDR1 SQVTM, CDR2 ANQGSEA. Deletions cut 5 bases from V and 8 bases from J, with 18 bases between. CDR3 nucleotides: TGCAGCGTTCTCAAACAGGGAACAGAAGAAAAACTGTTTTTT. Translated: CSVLKQGTEEKLFF. The entire variable domain, with the rest obtained from reference TRBV29-1 and TRBJ1-4, is as follows: SAVISQKPSRDICQRGTSLTIQCQVDSQVTMMFWYRQQPGQSLTLIATANQGSEATYESGFVIDKFPISRPNLTFSTLTVSNMSPEDSSIYLCSVLKQGTEEKLFFGSGTQLSVL.

This clonotype has a handful of counts. The chain has TRBV25-1 and TRBJ2-4; tentatively, D is TRBD1 (5 bases). The CDR3 contains 17 residues. The germline V gene encodes CDR1 MGHDK and CDR2 SYGVNS. V lost 1 base and J lost 1, with 14 bases in between. The CDR3 DNA sequence: TGTGCCAGCAGTGAATTGGACACCCAGGCGGCCAAAAACATTCAGTACTTC. As protein: CASSELDTQAAKNIQYF.

This clonotype was observed a few times. This chain joins TRBV5-1 and TRBJ2-3; 8 bases fit TRBD1. V lost 3 bases to trimming and J lost 4 bases; unmatched junction nucleotides: 4. This CDR3 has 14 amino acids. The germline gives CDR1 SGHRS, CDR2 YFSETQ. The CDR3, as DNA: TGCGCCAGCAGCTACGGACAGGGCGCAGATACGCAGTATTTT. Translation: CASSYGQGADTQYF.

The J gene is TRBJ2-5, the V gene TRBV5-1; TRBD2 agrees at 7 bases. This CDR3 has 13 amino acids. V shed 4 bases and J 7 bases; nucleotides not matched to a gene: 7. Germline assignment: CDR1 SGHRS and CDR2 YFSETQ. This CDR3 is CASSRGTTGTQYF. Written as DNA, the CDR3 is TGCGCCAGCAGCCGAGGGACTACGGGGACCCAGTACTTC.

The V gene is TRBV30, the J gene TRBJ2-3, with D possibly TRBD2 on 6 matching bases. Trimming cost V 5 bases and J 2 bases, with 14 bases left between them. Germline CDR1 and CDR2: GTSNPN and SVGIG (reference sequence). The CDR3 consists of 14 residues. The CDR3 DNA follows: TGTGCCTGGGGGGGGAGAGTTGTCACAGATACGCAGTATTTT. This translates into CAWGGRVVTDTQYF.

This clonotype was found a few times. The V and J genes are TRBV12-3 or TRBV12-4 and TRBJ2-1, with D unclear. V was shortened by 4 bases and J by 15 bases, with 19 bases between the two germline ends. This CDR3 is 13 amino acids long. CDR3 in DNA: TGTGCCAGCAGTTCTCCACCCCCTCATTATACGTTCTTC. Translated: CASSSPPPHYTFF.

This clonotype was detected only a few times. This rearrangement joins TRBV7-2 to TRBJ2-5; 7 positions match TRBD1. V dropped 3 bases and J dropped 3; count of bases not matched to a gene: 4. The V gene's germline CDR1 is SGHTA and CDR2 FQGNSA. This CDR3 has 14 residues. Here the CDR3 DNA reads TGTGCCAGCAGCTTCAGGGGGTACGAAGAGACCCAGTACTTC. Translated, it gives CASSFRGYEETQYF.